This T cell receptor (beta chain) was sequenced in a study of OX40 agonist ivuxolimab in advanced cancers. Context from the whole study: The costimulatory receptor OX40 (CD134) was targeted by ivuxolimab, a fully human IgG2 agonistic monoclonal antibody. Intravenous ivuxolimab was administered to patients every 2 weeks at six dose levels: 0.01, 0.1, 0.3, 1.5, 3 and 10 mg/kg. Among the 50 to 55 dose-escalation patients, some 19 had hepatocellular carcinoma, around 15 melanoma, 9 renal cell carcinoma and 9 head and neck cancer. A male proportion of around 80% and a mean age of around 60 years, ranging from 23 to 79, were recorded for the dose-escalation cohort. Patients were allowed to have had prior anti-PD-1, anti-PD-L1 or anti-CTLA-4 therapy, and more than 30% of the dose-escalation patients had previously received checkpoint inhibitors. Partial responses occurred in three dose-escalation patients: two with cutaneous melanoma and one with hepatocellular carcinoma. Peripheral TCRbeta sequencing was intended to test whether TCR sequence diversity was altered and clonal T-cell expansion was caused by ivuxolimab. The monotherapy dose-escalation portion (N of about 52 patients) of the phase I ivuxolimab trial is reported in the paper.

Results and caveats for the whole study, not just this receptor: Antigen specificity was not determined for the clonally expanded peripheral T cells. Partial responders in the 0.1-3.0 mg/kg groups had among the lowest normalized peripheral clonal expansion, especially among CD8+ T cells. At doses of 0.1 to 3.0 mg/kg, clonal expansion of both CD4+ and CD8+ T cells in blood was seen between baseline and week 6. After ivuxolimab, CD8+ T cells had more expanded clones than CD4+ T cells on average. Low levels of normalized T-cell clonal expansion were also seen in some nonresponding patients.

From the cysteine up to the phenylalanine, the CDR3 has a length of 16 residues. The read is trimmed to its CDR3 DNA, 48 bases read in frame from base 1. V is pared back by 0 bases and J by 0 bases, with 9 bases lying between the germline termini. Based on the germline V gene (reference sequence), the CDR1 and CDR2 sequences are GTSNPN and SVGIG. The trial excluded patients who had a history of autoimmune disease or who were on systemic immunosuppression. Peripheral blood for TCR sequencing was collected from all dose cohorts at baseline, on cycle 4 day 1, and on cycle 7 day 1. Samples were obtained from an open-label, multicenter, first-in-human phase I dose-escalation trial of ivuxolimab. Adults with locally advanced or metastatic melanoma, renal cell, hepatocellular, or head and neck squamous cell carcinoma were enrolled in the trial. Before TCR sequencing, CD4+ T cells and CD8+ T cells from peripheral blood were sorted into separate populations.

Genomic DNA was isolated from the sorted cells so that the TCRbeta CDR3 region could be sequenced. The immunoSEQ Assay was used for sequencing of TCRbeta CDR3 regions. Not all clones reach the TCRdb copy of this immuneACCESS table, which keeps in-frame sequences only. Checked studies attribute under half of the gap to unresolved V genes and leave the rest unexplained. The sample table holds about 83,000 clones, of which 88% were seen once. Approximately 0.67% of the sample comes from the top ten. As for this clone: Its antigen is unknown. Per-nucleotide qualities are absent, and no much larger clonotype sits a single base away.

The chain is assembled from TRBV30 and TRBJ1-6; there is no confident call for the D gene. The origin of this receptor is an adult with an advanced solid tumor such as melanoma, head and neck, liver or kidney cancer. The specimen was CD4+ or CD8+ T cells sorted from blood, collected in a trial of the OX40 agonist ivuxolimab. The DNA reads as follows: TGTGCCTGGAGTGTACCACGGCCCTCCTATAATTCACCCCTCCACTTT. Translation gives CAWSVPRPSYNSPLHF.